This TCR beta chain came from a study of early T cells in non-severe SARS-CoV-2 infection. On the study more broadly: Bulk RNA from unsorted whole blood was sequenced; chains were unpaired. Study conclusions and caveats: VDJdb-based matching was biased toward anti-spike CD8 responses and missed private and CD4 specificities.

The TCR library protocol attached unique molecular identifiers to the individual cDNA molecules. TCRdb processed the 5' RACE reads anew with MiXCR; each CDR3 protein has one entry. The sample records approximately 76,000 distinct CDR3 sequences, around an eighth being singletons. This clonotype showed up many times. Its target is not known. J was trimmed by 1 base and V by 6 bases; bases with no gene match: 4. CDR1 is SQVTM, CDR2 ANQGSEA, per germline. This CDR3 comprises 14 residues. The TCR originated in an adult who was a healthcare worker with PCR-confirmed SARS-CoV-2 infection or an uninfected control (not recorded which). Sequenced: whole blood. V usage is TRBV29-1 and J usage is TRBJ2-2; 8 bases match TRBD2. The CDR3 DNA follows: TGCAGCGTAAGACTAGCGAAGAACACCGGGGAGCTGTTTTTT. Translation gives CSVRLAKNTGELFF.